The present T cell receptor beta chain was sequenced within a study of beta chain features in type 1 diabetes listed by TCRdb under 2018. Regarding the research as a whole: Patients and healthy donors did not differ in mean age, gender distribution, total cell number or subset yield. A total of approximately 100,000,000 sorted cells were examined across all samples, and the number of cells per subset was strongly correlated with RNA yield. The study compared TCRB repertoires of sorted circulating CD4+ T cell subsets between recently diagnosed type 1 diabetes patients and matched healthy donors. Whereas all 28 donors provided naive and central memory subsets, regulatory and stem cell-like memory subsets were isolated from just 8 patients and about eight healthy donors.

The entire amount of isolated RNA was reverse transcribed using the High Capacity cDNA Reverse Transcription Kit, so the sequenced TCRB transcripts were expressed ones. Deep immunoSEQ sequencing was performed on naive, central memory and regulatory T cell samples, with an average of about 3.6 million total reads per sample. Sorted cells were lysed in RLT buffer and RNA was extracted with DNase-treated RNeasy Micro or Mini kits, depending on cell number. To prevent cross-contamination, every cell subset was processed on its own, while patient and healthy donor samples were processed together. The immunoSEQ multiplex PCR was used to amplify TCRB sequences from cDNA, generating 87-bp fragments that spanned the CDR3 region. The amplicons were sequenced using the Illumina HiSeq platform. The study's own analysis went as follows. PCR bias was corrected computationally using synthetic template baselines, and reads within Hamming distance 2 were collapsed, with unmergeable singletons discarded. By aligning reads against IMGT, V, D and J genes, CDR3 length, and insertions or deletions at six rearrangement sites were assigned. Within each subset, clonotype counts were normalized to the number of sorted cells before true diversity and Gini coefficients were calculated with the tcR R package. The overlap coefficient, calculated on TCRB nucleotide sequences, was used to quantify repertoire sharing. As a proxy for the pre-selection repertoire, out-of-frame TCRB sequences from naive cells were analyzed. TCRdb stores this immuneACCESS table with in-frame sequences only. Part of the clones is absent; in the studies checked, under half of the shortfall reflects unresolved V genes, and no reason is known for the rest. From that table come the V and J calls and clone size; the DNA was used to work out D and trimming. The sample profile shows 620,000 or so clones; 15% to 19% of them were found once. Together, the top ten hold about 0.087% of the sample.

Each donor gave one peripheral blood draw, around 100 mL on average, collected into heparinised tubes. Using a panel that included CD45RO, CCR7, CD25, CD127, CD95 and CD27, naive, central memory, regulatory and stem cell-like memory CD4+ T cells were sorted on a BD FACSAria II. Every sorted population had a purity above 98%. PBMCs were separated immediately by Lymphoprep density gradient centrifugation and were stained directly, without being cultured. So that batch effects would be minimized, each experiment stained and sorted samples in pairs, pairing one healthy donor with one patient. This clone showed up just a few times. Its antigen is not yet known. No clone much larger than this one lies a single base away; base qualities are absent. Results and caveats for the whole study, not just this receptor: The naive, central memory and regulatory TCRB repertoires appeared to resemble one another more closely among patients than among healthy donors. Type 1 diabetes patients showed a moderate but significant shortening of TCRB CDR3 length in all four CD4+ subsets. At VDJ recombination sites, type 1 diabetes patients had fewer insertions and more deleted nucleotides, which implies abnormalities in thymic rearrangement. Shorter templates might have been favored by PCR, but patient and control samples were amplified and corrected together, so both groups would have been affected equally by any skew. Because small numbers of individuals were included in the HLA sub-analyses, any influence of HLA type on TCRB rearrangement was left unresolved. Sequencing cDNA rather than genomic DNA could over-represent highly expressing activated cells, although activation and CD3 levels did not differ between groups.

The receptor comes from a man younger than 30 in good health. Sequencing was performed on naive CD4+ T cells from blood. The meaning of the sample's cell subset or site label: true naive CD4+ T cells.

The DNA is as follows: TGTGCCAGCAGCCCCTTGGGACAGTTTAGCAATCAGCCCCAGCATTTT. Translated, this is CASSPLGQFSNQPQHF. The sequence joins TRBV7-2 to TRBJ1-5; 7 junctional bases match TRBD1. Here V drops 5 bases and J drops 0 bases, and the junction holds 7 bases not matched to any gene. CDR1 and CDR2, looked up from the germline V gene, are SGHTA and FQGNSA. Taken from cysteine to phenylalanine, the CDR3 has 16 residues. Only the CDR3 DNA stays, 48 bases, in frame from base 1.